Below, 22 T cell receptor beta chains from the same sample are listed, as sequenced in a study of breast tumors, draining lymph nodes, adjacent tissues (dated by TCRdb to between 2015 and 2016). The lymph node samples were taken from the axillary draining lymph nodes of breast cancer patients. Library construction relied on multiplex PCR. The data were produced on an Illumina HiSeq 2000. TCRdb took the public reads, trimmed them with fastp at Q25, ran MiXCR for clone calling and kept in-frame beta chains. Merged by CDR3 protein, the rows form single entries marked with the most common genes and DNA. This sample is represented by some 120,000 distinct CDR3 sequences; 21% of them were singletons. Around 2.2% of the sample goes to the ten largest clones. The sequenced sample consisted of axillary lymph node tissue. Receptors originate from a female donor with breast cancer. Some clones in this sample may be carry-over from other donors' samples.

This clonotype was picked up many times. The CDR3 is CASSPGDGGEETQYF. In DNA, the CDR3 is TGTGCCAGCAGCCCGGGGGACGGAGGAGAGGAGACCCAGTACTTC. V is TRBV5-8 and J is TRBJ2-5, with D possibly being TRBD2 (6 bases). In germline, CDR1 is SGHTS, CDR2 YDEGEE. The CDR3 loop spans 15 amino acids. The V end was cut by 4 bases, the J end by 5 bases, with 18 bases between.

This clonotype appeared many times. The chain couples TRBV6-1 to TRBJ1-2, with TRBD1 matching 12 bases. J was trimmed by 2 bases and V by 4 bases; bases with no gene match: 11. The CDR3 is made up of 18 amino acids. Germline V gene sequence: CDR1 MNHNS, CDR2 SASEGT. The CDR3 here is CASSATGTGGGRNYGYTF. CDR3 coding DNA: TGTGCCAGCAGTGCCACCGGGACAGGGGGCGGAAGGAACTATGGCTACACCTTC.

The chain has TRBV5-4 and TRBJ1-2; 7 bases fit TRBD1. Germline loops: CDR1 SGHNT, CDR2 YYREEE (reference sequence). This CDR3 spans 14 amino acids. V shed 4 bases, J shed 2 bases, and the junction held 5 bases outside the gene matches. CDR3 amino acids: CASSPGQNNYGYTF. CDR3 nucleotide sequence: TGTGCCAGCAGCCCGGGACAGAACAACTATGGCTACACCTTC.

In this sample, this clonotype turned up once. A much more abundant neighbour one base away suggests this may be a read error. The CDR3 loop reads CASSLAVGRGQETRYF. The CDR3 nucleotides are TGTGCCAGCAGCTTGGCTGTGGGAAGAGGCCAAGAGACCCGGTACTTC. The V and J genes are TRBV5-4 and TRBJ2-5; D ambiguous. CDR1 is SGHNT, CDR2 YYREEE, per germline (reference sequence). CDR3 length: 16 amino acids.

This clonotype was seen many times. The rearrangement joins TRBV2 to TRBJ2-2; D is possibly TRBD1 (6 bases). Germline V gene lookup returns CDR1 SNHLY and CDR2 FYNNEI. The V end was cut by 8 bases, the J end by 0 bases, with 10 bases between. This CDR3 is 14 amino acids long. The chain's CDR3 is CASEGTTNTGELFF. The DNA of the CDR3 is TGTGCCAGCGAAGGGACAACGAACACCGGGGAGCTGTTTTTT.

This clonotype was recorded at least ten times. This chain's CDR3 is CATSRESGPGANVLTF. DNA for the CDR3: TGTGCCACCAGCAGAGAATCGGGGCCTGGGGCCAACGTCCTGACTTTC. The V and J genes are TRBV15 and TRBJ2-6; either TRBD1 or TRBD2 may fit D (5 bases each). The CDR3 is 16 residues long. V was cut by 0 bases and J by 2 bases, with 8 bases left in between. The V gene's germline CDR1 is LNHNV and CDR2 YYDKDF (reference sequence).

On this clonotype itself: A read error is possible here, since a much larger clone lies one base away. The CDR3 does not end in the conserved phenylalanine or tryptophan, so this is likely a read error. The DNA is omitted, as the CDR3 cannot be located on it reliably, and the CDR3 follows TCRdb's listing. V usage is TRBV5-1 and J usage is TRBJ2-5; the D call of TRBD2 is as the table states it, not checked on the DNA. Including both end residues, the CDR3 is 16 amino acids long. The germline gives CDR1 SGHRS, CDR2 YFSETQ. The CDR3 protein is CASSLDTAGGSRKKYS.

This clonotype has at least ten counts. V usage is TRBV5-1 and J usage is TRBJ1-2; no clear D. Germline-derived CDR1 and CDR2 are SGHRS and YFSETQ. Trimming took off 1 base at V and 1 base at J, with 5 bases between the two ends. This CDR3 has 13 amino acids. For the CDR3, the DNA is TGCGCCAGCAGCTTGAGTAGTAACTATGGCTACACCTTC. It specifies CASSLSSNYGYTF.

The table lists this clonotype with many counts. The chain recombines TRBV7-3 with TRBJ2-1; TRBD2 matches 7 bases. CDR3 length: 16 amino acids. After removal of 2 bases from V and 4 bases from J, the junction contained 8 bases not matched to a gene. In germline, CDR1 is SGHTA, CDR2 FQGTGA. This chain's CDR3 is CASSLGGEGLYNEQFF. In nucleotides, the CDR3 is TGTGCCAGCAGCTTAGGAGGGGAGGGCCTTTACAATGAGCAGTTCTTC.

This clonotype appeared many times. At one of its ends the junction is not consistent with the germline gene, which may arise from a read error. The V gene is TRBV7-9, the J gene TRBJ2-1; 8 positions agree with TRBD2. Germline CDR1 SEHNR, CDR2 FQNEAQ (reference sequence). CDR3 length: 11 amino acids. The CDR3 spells CASSLGASGSF. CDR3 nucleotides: TGTGCCAGCAGCTTAGGTGCTAGCGGGTCCTTC.

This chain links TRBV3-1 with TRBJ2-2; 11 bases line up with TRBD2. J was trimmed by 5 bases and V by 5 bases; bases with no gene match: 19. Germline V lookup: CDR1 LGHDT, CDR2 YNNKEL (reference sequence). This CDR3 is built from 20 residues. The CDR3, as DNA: TGTGCCAGCAGCTCAAAAACCCATCCGGGACTAGCGGAAATGACCGGGGAGCTGTTTTTT. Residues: CASSSKTHPGLAEMTGELFF. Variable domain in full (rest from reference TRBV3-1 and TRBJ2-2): DTAVSQTPKYLVTQMGNDKSIKCEQNLGHDTMYWYKQDSKKFLKIMFSYNNKELIINETVPNRFSPKSPDKAHLNLHINSLELGDSAVYFCASSSKTHPGLAEMTGELFFGEGSRLTVL.

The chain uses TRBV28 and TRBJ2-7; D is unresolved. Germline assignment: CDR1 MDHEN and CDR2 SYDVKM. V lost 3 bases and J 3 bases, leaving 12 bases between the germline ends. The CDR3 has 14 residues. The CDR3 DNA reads TGTGCCAGCAGTTTCGTAGGGAAGGGCTACGAGCAGTACTTC. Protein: CASSFVGKGYEQYF.

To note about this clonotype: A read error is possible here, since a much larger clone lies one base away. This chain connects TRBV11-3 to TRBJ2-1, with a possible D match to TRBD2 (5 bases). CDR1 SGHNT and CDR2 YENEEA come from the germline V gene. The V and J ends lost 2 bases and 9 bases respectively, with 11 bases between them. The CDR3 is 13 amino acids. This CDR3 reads CASSLIRGSEQFF. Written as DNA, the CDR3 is TGTGCCAGCAGCTTAATACGGGGATCTGAGCAGTTCTTC.

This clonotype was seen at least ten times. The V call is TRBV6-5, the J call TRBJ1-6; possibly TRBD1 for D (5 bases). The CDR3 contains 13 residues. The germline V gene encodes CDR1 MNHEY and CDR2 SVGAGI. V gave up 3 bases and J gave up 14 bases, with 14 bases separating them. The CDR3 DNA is TGTGCCAGCAGTTATGGGTGGGGCGGAACCCTCCACTTT. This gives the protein CASSYGWGGTLHF.

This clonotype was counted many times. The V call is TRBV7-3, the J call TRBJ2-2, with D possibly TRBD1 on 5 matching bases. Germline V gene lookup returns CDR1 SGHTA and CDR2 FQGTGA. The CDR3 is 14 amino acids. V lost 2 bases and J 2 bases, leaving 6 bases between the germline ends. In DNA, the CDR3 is TGTGCCAGCAGCTTAGGGGCCAACACCGGGGAGCTGTTTTTT. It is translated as CASSLGANTGELFF.

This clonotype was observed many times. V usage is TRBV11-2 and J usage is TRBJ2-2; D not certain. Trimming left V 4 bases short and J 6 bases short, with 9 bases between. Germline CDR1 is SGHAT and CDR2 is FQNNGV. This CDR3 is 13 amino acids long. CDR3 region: CASSYDKAGELFF. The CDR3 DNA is TGTGCCAGCAGCTATGACAAGGCCGGGGAGCTGTTTTTT.

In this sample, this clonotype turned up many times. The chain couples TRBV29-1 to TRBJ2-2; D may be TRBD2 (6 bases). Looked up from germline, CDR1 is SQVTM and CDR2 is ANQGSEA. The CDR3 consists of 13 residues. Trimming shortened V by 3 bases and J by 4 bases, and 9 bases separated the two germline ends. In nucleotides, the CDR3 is TGCAGCGTTGAGACTAGTCTCACCGGGGAGCTGTTTTTT. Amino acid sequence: CSVETSLTGELFF.

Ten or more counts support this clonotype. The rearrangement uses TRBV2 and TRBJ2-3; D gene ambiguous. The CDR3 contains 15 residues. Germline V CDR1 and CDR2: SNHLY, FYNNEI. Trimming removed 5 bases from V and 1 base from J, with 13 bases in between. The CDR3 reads CASSIFGRRTDTQYF. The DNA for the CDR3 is TGTGCCAGCAGTATTTTCGGGCGGCGCACAGATACGCAGTATTTT. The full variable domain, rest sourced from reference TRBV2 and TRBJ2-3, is EPEVTQTPSHQVTQMGQEVILRCVPISNHLYFYWYRQILGQKVEFLVSFYNNEISEKSEIFDDQFSVERPDGSNFTLKIRSTKLEDSAMYFCASSIFGRRTDTQYFGPGTRLTVL.

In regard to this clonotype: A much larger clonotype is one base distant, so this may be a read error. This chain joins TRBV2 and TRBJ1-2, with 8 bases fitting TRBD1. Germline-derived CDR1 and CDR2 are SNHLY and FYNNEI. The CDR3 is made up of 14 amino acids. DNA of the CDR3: TGTGCCAGCAGTGACAGGGGGCGAAGAACCGGCTACGCCTTC. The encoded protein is CASSDRGRRTGYAF.

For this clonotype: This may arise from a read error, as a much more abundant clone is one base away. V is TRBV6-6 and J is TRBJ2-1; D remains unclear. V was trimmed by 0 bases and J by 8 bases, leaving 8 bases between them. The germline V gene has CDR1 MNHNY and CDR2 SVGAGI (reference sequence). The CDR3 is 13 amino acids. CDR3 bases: TGTGCCAGCAGTTACTCATCCGGCGATGAGCAGTTCTTC. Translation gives CASSYSSGDEQFF.

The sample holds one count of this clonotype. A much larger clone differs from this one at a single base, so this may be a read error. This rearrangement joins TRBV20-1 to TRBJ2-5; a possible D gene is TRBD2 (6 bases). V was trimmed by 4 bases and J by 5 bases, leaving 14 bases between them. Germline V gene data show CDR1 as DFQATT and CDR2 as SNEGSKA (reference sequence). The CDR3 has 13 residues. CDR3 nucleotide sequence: TGCAGTGCTATCTGGGGCAGCGGGGAGACCCAGTACTTC. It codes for CSAIWGSGETQYF.

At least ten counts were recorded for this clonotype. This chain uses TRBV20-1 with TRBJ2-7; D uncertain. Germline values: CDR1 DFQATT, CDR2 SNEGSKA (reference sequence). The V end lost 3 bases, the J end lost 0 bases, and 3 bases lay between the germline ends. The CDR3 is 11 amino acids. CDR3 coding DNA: TGCAGTGCTAGTAACTCCTACGAGCAGTACTTC. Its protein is CSASNSYEQYF.